The 31 T cell receptor beta chains below come from one sample, sequenced in a study of OX40 agonist ivuxolimab in advanced cancers. Sequencing used immunoSEQ multiplex PCR; TCRdb keeps in-frame clones, though not all of them. The repertoire consists of 65,000 to 90,000 clones, with roughly 86% occurring once and the leading ten covering approximately 0.72%. The sample consisted of CD4+ or CD8+ T cells sorted from blood, taken in a trial of the OX40 agonist ivuxolimab. The receptors shown here come from an adult with an advanced solid tumor such as melanoma, head and neck, liver or kidney cancer.

In this sample, this clone turned up once. The chain combines TRBV5-4 with TRBJ2-5, with TRBD2 matching over 10 bases. The CDR3 consists of 15 residues. The V segment lost 4 bases and the J segment 5 bases; nucleotides outside the gene matches: 8. The germline CDR1 and CDR2 sequences are SGHNT and YYREEE (reference sequence). The CDR3, as DNA: TGTGCCAGCAGCCCAGCGGGAGGGCGTCAGGAGACCCAGTACTTC. Amino acid sequence: CASSPAGGRQETQYF.

The rearrangement joins TRBV18 to TRBJ2-7, with a tentative D call TRBD2 (5 bases). This CDR3 is built from 14 residues. The V gene's germline CDR1 is KGHSH and CDR2 LQKENI. Trimming pared 4 bases from V and 3 bases from J, leaving 13 bases between. The CDR3: CASSQLDGDYEQYF. DNA of the CDR3: TGTGCCAGCTCACAACTCGACGGGGACTACGAGCAGTACTTC.

V and J are TRBV7-8 and TRBJ2-1, with D hard to call. The CDR3 consists of 16 residues. Germline V gives CDR1 SGHVS, CDR2 FQNEAQ. The V end was cut by 1 base, the J end by 4 bases, with 14 bases between. CDR3 coding DNA: TGTGCCAGCAGCTTAGTAATAGGGTCTGGGTACAATGAGCAGTTCTTC. Protein sequence: CASSLVIGSGYNEQFF. Based on the CDR3 plus reference TRBV7-8 and TRBJ2-1, the full variable domain is GAGVSQSPRYKVAKRGQDVALRCDPISGHVSLFWYQQALGQGPEFLTYFQNEAQLDKSGLPSDRFFAERPEGSVSTLKIQRTQQEDSAVYLCASSLVIGSGYNEQFFGPGTRLTVL.

The genes are TRBV5-1 and TRBJ2-2; TRBD2 agrees at 8 bases. The germline V gene encodes CDR1 SGHRS and CDR2 YFSETQ. The CDR3 covers 20 residues. V lost 4 bases and J lost 2; bases outside the gene matches: 19. DNA of the CDR3: TGCGCCAGCAGCACGGGCCGCTTAGCGGGAAGTGGGGCTAACACCGGGGAGCTGTTTTTT. Amino acids: CASSTGRLAGSGANTGELFF.

The chain recombines TRBV9 with TRBJ2-7; weak D call: TRBD1 (5 bases). The CDR3 has 15 amino acids. The V end lost 0 bases, the J end lost 0 bases, and 10 bases lay between the germline ends. CDR1 and CDR2 (germline): SGDLS, YYNGEE. In DNA form, the CDR3 reads TGTGCCAGCAGCGTAGGAACAGGAAACTCCTACGAGCAGTACTTC. Translation gives CASSVGTGNSYEQYF.

This chain connects TRBV7-6 to TRBJ1-6, with 7 positions matching TRBD1. Unmatched junction bases numbered 6, after V lost 1 base and J lost 9 bases. Germline lookup yields CDR1 SGHVS and CDR2 FNYEAQ. The CDR3 sequence is 15 residues long. The CDR3 DNA sequence: TGTGCCAGCAGCTTAGGGCAGGGGGAAGGTTCACCCCTCCACTTT. Protein sequence: CASSLGQGEGSPLHF.

The J gene is TRBJ2-7, the V gene TRBV9; D uncertain. The V and J ends lost 0 bases and 5 bases respectively, with 15 bases between them. The length of the CDR3 is 15 residues. Per germline, CDR1 SGDLS and CDR2 YYNGEE. The chain's CDR3 is CASSVAAGQLHEQYF. The CDR3 bases are TGTGCCAGCAGCGTAGCGGCAGGCCAGCTCCACGAGCAGTACTTC.

The CDR3 bases are TGTGCCAGCATCCCAGCGGGAGAACTATACAATGAGCAGTTCTTC. The encoded protein is CASIPAGELYNEQFF. V usage is TRBV2 and J usage is TRBJ2-1, with 8 bases fitting TRBD2. The CDR3 has 15 amino acids. The V gene's germline CDR1 is SNHLY and CDR2 FYNNEI. The V and J ends lost 7 bases and 4 bases, in that order; junction bases with no gene match: 9. The variable domain in full, with the rest retrieved from reference TRBV2 and TRBJ2-1, is EPEVTQTPSHQVTQMGQEVILRCVPISNHLYFYWYRQILGQKVEFLVSFYNNEISEKSEIFDDQFSVERPDGSNFTLKIRSTKLEDSAMYFCASIPAGELYNEQFFGPGTRLTVL.

The chain is built from TRBV11-3 and TRBJ2-1; D not certain. The V gene's germline CDR1 is SGHNT and CDR2 YENEEA. V shed 5 bases and J shed 9 bases, with 14 bases lying between them. This CDR3 has 13 residues. In nucleotides, the CDR3 is TGTGCCAGCAGCCTCGAAGGCTTGGGTGAGCAGTTCTTC. Translating it yields CASSLEGLGEQFF.

The chain's CDR3 is CASRDGGASNNEQFF. CDR3 DNA sequence: TGTGCCAGCAGAGATGGGGGGGCTTCAAACAATGAGCAGTTCTTC. This rearrangement joins TRBV19 to TRBJ2-1, with D possibly TRBD2 on 7 matching bases. Germline loops: CDR1 LNHDA, CDR2 SQIVND (reference sequence). The V and J ends lost 9 bases and 5 bases respectively, with 20 bases between them. The CDR3 covers 15 residues.

The chain has TRBV5-4 and TRBJ2-1, with 7 bases that match TRBD2. Germline V gene lookup returns CDR1 SGHNT and CDR2 YYREEE (reference sequence). The junction had 10 bases not matched to a gene; V was cut back by 7 bases and J by 6 bases. CDR3 length: 14 residues. CDR3 residues: CASQRGGSSNEQFF. CDR3 sequence (DNA): TGTGCCAGCCAAAGGGGCGGGAGTTCCAATGAGCAGTTCTTC.

The chain links TRBV15 to TRBJ1-2; D is possibly TRBD1 (5 bases). The V end was cut by 1 base, the J end by 8 bases, with 14 bases between. Germline V gives CDR1 LNHNV, CDR2 YYDKDF (reference sequence). CDR3 size: 14 residues. The CDR3 spells CATSRAAGLGGYTF. DNA for the CDR3: TGTGCCACCAGCAGAGCCGCAGGGTTAGGAGGCTACACCTTC.

The rearrangement joins TRBV6-1 to TRBJ1-2, with D unresolved. This CDR3 has 12 residues. Deletions cut 6 bases from V and 8 bases from J, with 13 bases between. The V gene's germline CDR1 is MNHNS and CDR2 SASEGT. CDR3 protein: CASSPTVAGYTF. In DNA, the CDR3 is TGTGCCAGCAGCCCTACGGTAGCAGGCTACACCTTC.

CDR3 residues: CASSYGLAGVRGSYNEQFF. The CDR3 nucleotides read TGTGCCAGCAGCTATGGACTAGCGGGTGTTCGAGGGTCCTACAATGAGCAGTTCTTC. The chain joins TRBV9 to TRBJ2-1; 11 positions match TRBD2. The ends lost 4 bases at V and 1 base at J; junction bases unmatched: 13. CDR1 and CDR2 (germline): SGDLS, YYNGEE. The CDR3 totals 19 residues.

This rearrangement joins TRBV9 to TRBJ1-4; D possibly corresponds to TRBD1 (5 bases). The CDR3 is made up of 13 amino acids. Trimming pared 4 bases from V and 8 bases from J, leaving 12 bases between. The germline gives CDR1 SGDLS, CDR2 YYNGEE. The CDR3 region is CASSRGLSEKLFF. For the CDR3, the DNA is TGTGCCAGCAGCCGGGGGTTGTCCGAAAAACTGTTTTTT.

The chain carries TRBV7-8 and TRBJ2-1; 8 bases are a match to TRBD1. The CDR3 sequence is 16 residues long. Germline assignment: CDR1 SGHVS and CDR2 FQNEAQ. The V segment lost 6 bases and the J segment 4 bases; nucleotides outside the gene matches: 11. CDR3 sequence: CASRTQEGQGYNEQFF. CDR3 nucleotide sequence: TGTGCCAGCAGGACGCAAGAAGGACAGGGTTACAATGAGCAGTTCTTC. Complete variable domain (other parts from reference TRBV7-8 and TRBJ2-1): GAGVSQSPRYKVAKRGQDVALRCDPISGHVSLFWYQQALGQGPEFLTYFQNEAQLDKSGLPSDRFFAERPEGSVSTLKIQRTQQEDSAVYLCASRTQEGQGYNEQFFGPGTRLTVL.

The chain is built from TRBV5-6 and TRBJ1-1; no clear D gene. The CDR3 loop spans 13 amino acids. Germline V lookup: CDR1 SGHDT, CDR2 YYEEEE. The V gene lost 8 bases and the J gene lost 1 base, with 12 bases spanning the gap. CDR3 nucleotides: TGTGCCAGTAAGGATTGGGAGAACACTGAAGCTTTCTTT. Protein sequence: CASKDWENTEAFF.

V is TRBV2 and J is TRBJ1-5; tentatively, D is TRBD1 (6 bases). V was shortened by 3 bases and J by 4 bases, with 13 bases between the two germline ends. Germline values: CDR1 SNHLY, CDR2 FYNNEI. The length of the CDR3 is 15 residues. The CDR3 DNA reads as TGTGCCAGCAGTGATTGGACAGAGATAAATCAGCCCCAGCATTTT. It encodes CASSDWTEINQPQHF.

The rearrangement joins TRBV5-1 to TRBJ2-3; possibly TRBD2 for D (6 bases). V gave up 4 bases and J gave up 4 bases, with 10 bases separating them. The CDR3 sequence is 13 residues long. Germline CDR1 reads SGHRS; CDR2 reads YFSETQ. CDR3 sequence: CASSPWGADTQYF. CDR3 DNA sequence: TGCGCCAGCAGCCCCTGGGGGGCAGATACGCAGTATTTT.

This clone was seen a single time. The chain employs TRBV7-6 and TRBJ2-2; D ambiguous. This CDR3 has 13 amino acids. Germline loops: CDR1 SGHVS, CDR2 FNYEAQ. With 5 bases removed from V and 5 bases from J, the gap between germline ends came to 9 bases. CDR3 in amino acids: CASSPAGTGELFF. The CDR3 nucleotides are TGTGCCAGCAGCCCGGCCGGGACCGGGGAGCTGTTTTTT.

This chain uses TRBV4-3 with TRBJ2-1; 9 bases match TRBD2. V lost 1 base to trimming and J lost 8 bases; unmatched junction nucleotides: 6. Germline V gene sequence: CDR1 LGHNA, CDR2 YSLEER. The length of the CDR3 is 15 residues. The CDR3 protein is CASSQAPAGGYEQFF. For the CDR3, the DNA is TGCGCCAGCAGCCAAGCGCCAGCGGGGGGCTATGAGCAGTTCTTC.

This clone was recorded once. The V and J genes are TRBV28 and TRBJ1-1; no clear D. Germline CDR1 MDHEN, CDR2 SYDVKM. Trimming stripped 2 bases from V and 11 bases from J, with 18 bases between. This CDR3 spans 14 amino acids. DNA for the CDR3: TGTGCCAGCAGTTTAAGCCGGACCTTTATCTGGGCTTTCTTT. It yields the protein CASSLSRTFIWAFF.

J is TRBJ2-1 and V is TRBV6-5; 12 nucleotides agree with TRBD2. V trimming: 2 bases; J trimming: 6 bases; junction bases outside the gene matches: 5. Germline CDR1 MNHEY, CDR2 SVGAGI. The CDR3 length is 16 residues. The CDR3 loop reads CASSYRETSGSNEQFF. Here the CDR3 DNA reads TGTGCCAGCAGTTACCGAGAGACTAGCGGGAGCAATGAGCAGTTCTTC.

The chain carries TRBV18 and TRBJ1-5; 9 positions agree with TRBD1. The CDR3 is 16 amino acids. The V and J ends lost 1 base and 7 bases, in that order; junction bases with no gene match: 8. Germline V gene sequence: CDR1 KGHSH, CDR2 LQKENI. CDR3 sequence reads: CASSPRTTGGYQPQHF. CDR3 nucleotides: TGTGCCAGCTCACCACGTACGACAGGGGGATACCAGCCCCAGCATTTT.

This chain uses TRBV28 with TRBJ2-5; TRBD1 aligns across 12 bases. Germline CDR1 reads MDHEN; CDR2 reads SYDVKM. The CDR3 length is 14 residues. Trimming at V came to 5 bases and at J to 6 bases, leaving 4 bases not matched to a gene. As DNA, the CDR3 is TGTGCCAGCAGTGGGACAGGGGGCGAGAAGACCCAGTACTTC. It translates to CASSGTGGEKTQYF.

This clone occurred a few times. The chain is built from TRBV18 and TRBJ2-3; TRBD1 matches 12 bases. Germline lookup yields CDR1 KGHSH and CDR2 LQKENI. This CDR3 contains 15 residues. V shed 3 bases, J shed 4 bases, and the junction held 2 bases outside the gene matches. The CDR3 protein is CASSPGTGGPDTQYF. The CDR3 DNA reads TGTGCCAGCTCACCCGGGACAGGGGGCCCAGATACGCAGTATTTT.

The chain uses TRBV7-2 and TRBJ2-3; 8 bases are shared with TRBD1. After removal of 4 bases from V and 14 bases from J, the junction contained 5 bases not matched to a gene. CDR1 and CDR2 (germline): SGHTA, FQGNSA. The CDR3 runs to 11 residues. The CDR3 spells CASSSDRVMYF. For the CDR3, the DNA is TGTGCCAGCAGCTCGGACAGGGTAATGTATTTT.

V is TRBV19 and J is TRBJ1-5, with 10 nucleotides matching TRBD1. V lost 7 bases, J lost 3 bases, and 12 bases stayed unmatched. Germline CDR1 LNHDA, CDR2 SQIVND (reference sequence). This CDR3 comprises 17 residues. DNA of the CDR3: TGTGCCAGTACCAAGGCGGACAGGGGGACTACCAATCAGCCCCAGCATTTT. Encoded protein: CASTKADRGTTNQPQHF.

DNA of the CDR3: TGTGCCAGCAACCCCCCGAGGTTCACCGAAGCTTTCTTT. Residues: CASNPPRFTEAFF. The genes are TRBV28 and TRBJ1-1; D not certain. Trimming pared 7 bases from V and 8 bases from J, leaving 17 bases between. CDR1 and CDR2 from the germline V gene are MDHEN and SYDVKM. The length of the CDR3 is 13 residues.

The V and J genes are TRBV18 and TRBJ1-5, with D possibly TRBD1 on 5 matching bases. The length of the CDR3 is 16 residues. With 0 bases removed from V and 2 bases from J, the gap between germline ends came to 11 bases. Germline CDR1 is KGHSH and CDR2 is LQKENI. As DNA, the CDR3 is TGTGCCAGCTCACCACCCAGCAGGGTGGGCAATCAGCCCCAGCATTTT. This codes for CASSPPSRVGNQPQHF.

The gene calls are TRBV2 and TRBJ1-2; D is perhaps TRBD1 (6 bases). The germline V gene encodes CDR1 SNHLY and CDR2 FYNNEI. The V gene lost 10 bases and the J gene lost 3 bases, with 18 bases spanning the gap. The CDR3 extends over 14 amino acids. The CDR3 is CATIPGAGDYGYTF. The CDR3 nucleotides are TGTGCCACGATTCCAGGGGCCGGGGACTATGGCTACACCTTC.